A single sample gave rise to the 9 T cell receptor beta chains below, sequenced in a study of cytomegalovirus exposure and HLA in healthy donors. PCR was performed using 60 Vbeta and 13 Jbeta primers. Clones were read by immunoSEQ multiplex PCR, and TCRdb kept only the in-frame ones, dropping some. The data hold 100,000 to 150,000 clones, with around 83% observed a single time. Specimen: PBMCs. These receptors originate from a girl aged 2 to 9 in good health and CMV-seronegative.

The J gene is TRBJ2-1, the V gene TRBV27, with a possible D match to TRBD2 (6 bases). CDR3 length equals 17 residues. Per the germline V gene, CDR1 is MNHEY and CDR2 is SMNVEV (reference sequence). V lost 5 bases and J 10 bases, leaving 27 bases between the germline ends. The CDR3 loop is CASSAFLGTGMSGEQFF. CDR3 DNA: TGTGCCAGCAGTGCCTTCCTCGGGACGGGGATGAGCGGGGAGCAGTTCTTC.

The chain is built from TRBV28 and TRBJ1-4; the D is unclear. Trimming stripped 3 bases from V and 0 bases from J, with 5 bases between. The CDR3 spans 14 residues. Per the germline V gene, CDR1 is MDHEN and CDR2 is SYDVKM. CDR3 bases: TGTGCCAGCAGTTTCCGCGCAACTAATGAAAAACTGTTTTTT. Protein product: CASSFRATNEKLFF.

For this clone: A read error may account for a junction end that differs from germline. The chain employs TRBV7-7 and TRBJ2-3; 13 bases are a match to TRBD2. Germline V gives CDR1 SSHAT, CDR2 FNYEAQ (reference sequence). There are 19 residues in the CDR3. DNA for the CDR3: TGTGCTAGCAGCTCGCCTACTTACACTAGCGGGGGGGGGACAGATACGCAGTATTTT. This codes for CASSSPTYTSGGGTDTQYF.

This chain connects TRBV6-5 to TRBJ1-1, with D unclear. The V and J ends lost 0 bases and 2 bases respectively, with 4 bases between them. Germline lookup yields CDR1 MNHEY and CDR2 SVGAGI. The CDR3 sequence is 13 residues long. CDR3: CASSYSYNTEAFF. CDR3 nucleotide sequence: TGTGCCAGCAGTTACTCTTATAACACTGAAGCTTTCTTT.

This chain links TRBV27 with TRBJ2-5, with TRBD2 as a possible D gene (5 bases). The CDR3 runs 13 residues. Trimming cost V 5 bases and J 6 bases, with 13 bases left between them. Germline loops: CDR1 MNHEY, CDR2 SMNVEV (reference sequence). Here the CDR3 DNA reads TGTGCCAGCAGTCAATCCCGGGGTAAGACCCAGTACTTC. Its translation: CASSQSRGKTQYF.

The rearrangement links TRBV19 to TRBJ1-4, with unresolved D. The CDR3 consists of 14 residues. V lost 3 bases to trimming and J lost 2 bases, with 7 bases between them. The germline CDR1 and CDR2 sequences are LNHDA and SQIVND (reference sequence). The CDR3 reads CASSMTRTNEKLFF. CDR3 DNA sequence: TGTGCCAGTAGTATGACACGGACTAATGAAAAACTGTTTTTT.

V and J are TRBV27 and TRBJ2-1; D remains ambiguous. V dropped 6 bases and J dropped 2 bases, with 11 bases sitting between them. The germline V gene has CDR1 MNHEY and CDR2 SMNVEV (reference sequence). The CDR3 has 14 amino acids. The DNA for the CDR3 is TGTGCCAGCAGCCCTATGGGCGCCTACAATGAGCAGTTCTTC. Its protein product is CASSPMGAYNEQFF.

The genes are TRBV11-2 and TRBJ2-7; the D is unclear. V was shortened by 5 bases and J by 5 bases, with 10 bases between the two germline ends. This CDR3 is 12 amino acids long. The germline V gene encodes CDR1 SGHAT and CDR2 FQNNGV. As DNA, the CDR3 is TGTGCCAGCAGCCACCTCCAGGACGAGCAGTACTTC. As protein: CASSHLQDEQYF.

The gene calls are TRBV27 and TRBJ2-7, with 16 bases fitting TRBD2. V lost 2 bases to trimming and J lost 2 bases; unmatched junction nucleotides: 6. The germline gives CDR1 MNHEY, CDR2 SMNVEV (reference sequence). The CDR3 consists of 18 residues. This CDR3 is CASSLMGLAGGPPYEQYF. The DNA of the CDR3 is TGTGCCAGCAGTTTAATGGGACTAGCGGGAGGGCCCCCCTACGAGCAGTACTTC.